The 29 T cell receptor beta chains presented below share a single source sample, sequenced in a study of identical twins. TCRdb recomputed calls from the 5' RACE reads with MiXCR, one row per CDR3 protein. The table includes around 250,000 distinct CDR3 sequences, 5.5% to 8% detected once. This sample also appeared in a second study, on yellow fever vaccine responses in identical twins.

What was sequenced was memory (CD45RO+) T cells sorted from blood. The receptor set was obtained from a woman under 30 in good health.

This clonotype was recorded a few times. The gene calls are TRBV28 and TRBJ1-6, with D hard to call. CDR3 length equals 15 residues. CDR1 is MDHEN and CDR2 is SYDVKM in the germline V gene. Trimming cost V 10 bases and J 0 bases, with 13 bases left between them. This CDR3 reads CATSNIFSYNSPLHF. The CDR3 DNA reads as TGTGCCACCTCTAATATATTCTCCTATAATTCACCCCTCCACTTT.

This sequence joins TRBV6-1 and TRBJ1-1, with D perhaps TRBD1 (5 bases). V dropped 6 bases and J dropped 5 bases, with 19 bases sitting between them. Germline V gene lookup returns CDR1 MNHNS and CDR2 SASEGT. The CDR3 covers 15 residues. The CDR3 protein is CASSPAPTGGTEAFF. CDR3 in DNA: TGTGCCAGCAGCCCAGCCCCCACGGGGGGGACTGAAGCTTTCTTT.

The chain couples TRBV6-5 to TRBJ1-1; no firm D call. V lost 6 bases, J lost 1 base, and 12 bases lay in between. CDR3 length: 14 residues. CDR1 is MNHEY, CDR2 SVGAGI, per germline. The CDR3 bases are TGTGCCAGCAGATATCAAGGGCAGAACACTGAAGCTTTCTTT. Translated, it gives CASRYQGQNTEAFF.

The table lists this clonotype with a few counts. This chain links TRBV5-1 with TRBJ2-7; D gene uncertain. Germline V gene lookup returns CDR1 SGHRS and CDR2 YFSETQ. Trimming cost V 4 bases and J 3 bases, with 20 bases left between them. CDR3 length: 16 amino acids. The chain's CDR3 is CASSPSTTTRIYEQYF. Written as DNA, the CDR3 is TGCGCCAGCAGCCCGTCAACCACCACCAGAATCTACGAGCAGTACTTC. Full variable domain (remainder filled in from reference TRBV5-1 and TRBJ2-7): KAGVTQTPRYLIKTRGQQVTLSCSPISGHRSVSWYQQTPGQGLQFLFEYFSETQRNKGNFPGRFSGRQFSNSRSEMNVSTLELGDSALYLCASSPSTTTRIYEQYFGPGTRLTVT.

Here the CDR3 DNA reads TGTGCCAGCAGCTTACAGGGGGCGGTCAATGAGCAGTTCTTC. As protein: CASSLQGAVNEQFF. The chain recombines TRBV11-3 with TRBJ2-1; 8 bases match TRBD1. Germline V gives CDR1 SGHNT, CDR2 YENEEA. The CDR3 is 14 amino acids. V was pared by 2 bases and J by 6 bases, with 3 bases of the junction left unmatched.

The CDR3 bases are TGTGCCAGCAGCAGATGGACAGGCAGCTCCTACAATGAGCAGTTCTTC. Translated: CASSRWTGSSYNEQFF. V usage is TRBV7-9 and J usage is TRBJ2-1; 7 bases are a match to TRBD1. This CDR3 spans 16 amino acids. Germline CDR1 is SEHNR and CDR2 is FQNEAQ (reference sequence). J lost 0 bases, V lost 5 bases, and 7 bases had no gene match.

A few counts support this clonotype. Since the CDR3 does not end with the conserved phenylalanine or tryptophan, this likely comes from a read error. This rearrangement joins TRBV16 to TRBJ2-2; D is ambiguous. Germline CDR1 is KGHSY and CDR2 is FQNENV. V was trimmed by 0 bases and J by 6 bases, leaving 5 bases between them. The CDR3 length is 13 residues. DNA of the CDR3: TGTGCCAGCAGCCAATCGACCGCCGGGGAGCTGTTTCTT. Its translation: CASSQSTAGELFL.

This clonotype has just a few counts. The chain uses TRBV5-1 and TRBJ2-1; TRBD2 agrees at 8 bases. V was pared by 0 bases and J by 8 bases, with 10 bases of the junction left unmatched. Germline CDR1 SGHRS, CDR2 YFSETQ. The CDR3 runs to 16 residues. This chain's CDR3 is CASSLAQREFSDEQFF. The CDR3 DNA reads TGCGCCAGCAGCTTGGCCCAGCGGGAGTTTTCCGATGAGCAGTTCTTC.

This clonotype showed up many times. CDR3 sequence reads: CASSLQQVPNYGYTF. Written as DNA, the CDR3 is TGTGCCAGCAGCCTTCAACAGGTCCCTAACTATGGCTACACCTTC. The chain uses TRBV3-1 and TRBJ1-2; perhaps TRBD1 as D (5 bases). This CDR3 has 15 residues. Germline CDR1 reads LGHDT; CDR2 reads YNNKEL (reference sequence). Trimming took off 4 bases at V and 0 bases at J, with 12 bases between the two ends.

This clonotype appeared many times. The J gene is TRBJ1-1, the V gene TRBV20-1; D unclear. CDR1 is DFQATT, CDR2 SNEGSKA, per germline (reference sequence). CDR3 length equals 10 residues. The germline V and J ends were trimmed by 3 bases and 6 bases, with 5 bases remaining between them. The CDR3 here is CSARAAEAFF. As DNA, the CDR3 is TGCAGTGCTAGGGCAGCTGAAGCTTTCTTT.

This clonotype was found a few times. The chain is built from TRBV6-5 and TRBJ1-1; D unresolved. CDR1 is MNHEY and CDR2 is SVGAGI in the germline V gene. Trimming took 4 bases from V and 2 from J, leaving 11 bases between them. The CDR3 consists of 14 residues. This CDR3 is CASSSYPGNTEAFF. The CDR3 region has the DNA TGTGCCAGCAGTTCCTACCCAGGTAACACTGAAGCTTTCTTT.

The CDR3 DNA is TGCGCCAGCAGTCTACAGGGGGGACTCTCTGGGGCCAACGTCCTGACTTTC. This encodes CASSLQGGLSGANVLTF. The chain recombines TRBV5-1 with TRBJ2-6; 8 bases map to TRBD1. The CDR3 loop spans 17 amino acids. CDR1 and CDR2 from the germline V gene are SGHRS and YFSETQ. The junction had 7 bases not matched to a gene; V was cut back by 5 bases and J by 0 bases.

The chain has TRBV12-3 or TRBV12-4 and TRBJ2-1, with D unresolved. V shed 3 bases and J shed 9 bases, with 6 bases lying between them. The CDR3 is 11 residues long. CDR3 sequence (DNA): TGTGCCAGCAGTTTTGTGGGTGAGCAGTTCTTC. Its translation is CASSFVGEQFF.

The V and J genes are TRBV7-2 and TRBJ2-3; either TRBD1 or TRBD2 may supply D (7 bases each). Trimming cost V 5 bases and J 4 bases, with 16 bases left between them. Germline V gene data show CDR1 as SGHTA and CDR2 as FQGNSA. This CDR3 region has 15 residues. The CDR3 here is CASSPGGVGADTQYF. As DNA, the CDR3 is TGTGCCAGCAGCCCAGGGGGGGTGGGCGCAGATACGCAGTATTTT.

This clonotype has at least ten counts. The chain uses TRBV12-3 or TRBV12-4 and TRBJ2-7, with 10 nucleotides matching TRBD1. This CDR3 region has 14 residues. Trimming cost V 5 bases and J 8 bases; bases outside gene matches: 9. CDR3 amino acids: CASSPARTGGKQYF. As DNA, the CDR3 is TGTGCCAGCAGTCCCGCCCGGACAGGGGGGAAGCAGTACTTC.

This clonotype showed up many times. This sequence joins TRBV11-2 and TRBJ1-2; 7 nucleotides line up with TRBD1. J was trimmed by 8 bases and V by 5 bases; bases with no gene match: 11. CDR1 and CDR2 from the germline V gene are SGHAT and FQNNGV. The CDR3 sequence is 14 residues long. The CDR3 DNA is TGTGCCAGCAGCCAACCGACAGGGTTGGAGGGCTACACCTTC. Amino acid sequence: CASSQPTGLEGYTF. The variable domain in full, completed from reference TRBV11-2 and TRBJ1-2, reads EAGVAQSPRYKIIEKRQSVAFWCNPISGHATLYWYQQILGQGPKLLIQFQNNGVVDDSQLPKDRFSAERLKGVDSTLKIQPAKLEDSAVYLCASSQPTGLEGYTFGSGTRLTVV.

The chain has TRBV12-3 or TRBV12-4 and TRBJ2-4, with D perhaps TRBD1 or TRBD2 (5 bases each). V shed 0 bases and J shed 8 bases, with 14 bases lying between them. The length of the CDR3 is 15 residues. The CDR3 loop reads CASSLALRVGDIQYF. Here the CDR3 DNA reads TGTGCCAGCAGTTTAGCCCTCAGGGTGGGAGACATTCAGTACTTC.

This clonotype was counted ten times or more. The V call is TRBV20-1, the J call TRBJ1-2, with 10 bases lining up with TRBD1. The germline V gene encodes CDR1 DFQATT and CDR2 SNEGSKA (reference sequence). The CDR3 is 14 residues long. The V gene end was trimmed by 1 base and the J gene end by 6 bases; junction bases not matched to a gene: 5. CDR3 nucleotides: TGCAGTGCTAGAGGGCCGGGGACAGGGGATGGCTACACCTTC. It is translated as CSARGPGTGDGYTF.

This clonotype came up many times. The chain employs TRBV3-1 and TRBJ1-1, with unresolved D. The V gene's germline CDR1 is LGHDT and CDR2 YNNKEL (reference sequence). This CDR3 spans 14 amino acids. Trimming left V 1 base short and J 0 bases short, with 6 bases between. The CDR3 DNA follows: TGTGCCAGCAGCCAAGGGACCTTGAACACTGAAGCTTTCTTT. Its translation is CASSQGTLNTEAFF.

The V and J genes are TRBV7-2 and TRBJ1-6, with D unclear. CDR3 length: 15 residues. Trimming removed 3 bases from V and 6 bases from J, with 12 bases in between. Germline CDR1 is SGHTA and CDR2 is FQGNSA. In DNA, the CDR3 is TGTGCCAGCAGCTTCCTCGGTACGGGTAATTCACCCCTCCACTTT. This translates into CASSFLGTGNSPLHF. Full variable domain (outside the CDR3, taken from reference TRBV7-2 and TRBJ1-6): GAGVSQSPSNKVTEKGKDVELRCDPISGHTALYWYRQSLGQGLEFLIYFQGNSAPDKSGLPSDRFSAERTGGSVSTLTIQRTQQEDSAVYLCASSFLGTGNSPLHFGNGTRLTVT.

This clonotype was seen at least ten times. The CDR3, as DNA: TGCAGTGCTAGAGAAACCGGGACAGATTTTGGCTACACCTTC. Protein product: CSARETGTDFGYTF. The rearrangement links TRBV20-1 to TRBJ1-2; TRBD1 aligns across 7 bases. The CDR3 runs 14 residues. Germline CDR1 reads DFQATT; CDR2 reads SNEGSKA (reference sequence). Trimming at V came to 0 bases and at J to 7 bases, leaving 8 bases not matched to a gene.

This clonotype was seen a single time. The junction and the germline gene differ at one end; a read error may be behind it. The chain uses TRBV7-9 and TRBJ1-5, with D perhaps TRBD1 (5 bases). Germline V gene lookup returns CDR1 SEHNR and CDR2 FQNEAQ (reference sequence). The CDR3 has 13 residues. The CDR3 nucleotides are TGTCCCAGCAGCTTAGAAGGGGCAAGCCCCCAGCATTTT. It codes for CPSSLEGASPQHF.

The V and J genes are TRBV9 and TRBJ1-2; a weak D match, TRBD1 (6 bases). V lost 3 bases and J lost 11, with 23 bases in between. CDR1 is SGDLS and CDR2 is YYNGEE in the germline V gene. The CDR3 contains 15 residues. CDR3 nucleotides: TGTGCCAGCAGCGCAGAGCCTACAGGGTTGGAGGTTTACACCTTC. Amino acid sequence: CASSAEPTGLEVYTF.

This clonotype was recorded many times. V usage is TRBV12-3 or TRBV12-4 and J usage is TRBJ1-6; maybe TRBD1 (6 bases). This CDR3 contains 13 residues. Trimming cost V 3 bases and J 11 bases, with 11 bases left between them. The CDR3 coding sequence is TGTGCCAGCAGTTTGGACAGACAAACACCCCTCCACTTT. As protein: CASSLDRQTPLHF.

This clonotype was picked up a small number of times. The chain is built from TRBV6-1 and TRBJ1-5; D may be TRBD1 (6 bases). V was pared by 8 bases and J by 6 bases, with 8 bases between. The CDR3 runs to 11 residues. CDR1 is MNHNS and CDR2 is SASEGT in the germline V gene. The CDR3 coding sequence is TGTGCCAGCGGACAGCCTCAGCCCCAGCATTTT. Amino acids: CASGQPQPQHF.

This clonotype has a count of ten or more. The gene calls are TRBV5-5 and TRBJ1-4; D is possibly TRBD1 (5 bases). Germline lookup yields CDR1 SGHKS and CDR2 YYEKEE (reference sequence). V was pared by 1 base and J by 1 base, with 14 bases between. The CDR3 spans 17 residues. The CDR3 protein is CASSLSPNRRTNEKLFF. Here the CDR3 DNA reads TGTGCCAGCAGCTTGTCCCCTAACAGGAGAACTAATGAAAAACTGTTTTTT.

This clonotype was seen a few times. The chain recombines TRBV6-1 with TRBJ1-6, with D perhaps matching TRBD1 (5 bases). CDR3 length: 15 residues. CDR1 is MNHNS and CDR2 is SASEGT in the germline V gene. Trimming removed 4 bases at V and 10 bases at J, with 17 bases between. CDR3 loop: CASSVYGQGGSPLHF. The DNA for the CDR3 is TGTGCCAGCAGTGTGTATGGGCAGGGAGGGTCACCCCTCCACTTT.

This clonotype was found a few times. This rearrangement joins TRBV11-2 to TRBJ1-1, with TRBD1 identical over 8 bases. The CDR3 consists of 15 residues. V was pared by 4 bases and J by 5 bases, with 9 bases of the junction left unmatched. Per germline, CDR1 SGHAT and CDR2 FQNNGV. The CDR3 coding sequence is TGTGCCAGCAGCTCTACAGGGGGAAGTCGGACTGAAGCTTTCTTT. Protein sequence: CASSSTGGSRTEAFF.

This clonotype appeared many times. This chain links TRBV12-3 or TRBV12-4 with TRBJ1-1, with D perhaps matching TRBD1 (5 bases). The CDR3 sequence is 14 residues long. Trimming pared 3 bases from V and 2 bases from J, leaving 10 bases between. The CDR3 is CASSFRVGNTEAFF. The CDR3 coding sequence is TGTGCCAGCAGTTTCAGGGTAGGAAACACTGAAGCTTTCTTT.